The 21 T cell receptor beta chains presented below share a single source sample, sequenced in a study of blood T cell repertoires in COVID-19. Libraries were prepared by immunoSEQ multiplex PCR; TCRdb keeps only in-frame clonotypes and omits some of them. Of about 170,000 clones listed, 82% are singletons. Material: peripheral blood. The source of these receptors is an older woman with acute or convalescent COVID-19.

The chain joins TRBV19 to TRBJ2-7; 11 nucleotides agree with TRBD1. CDR3 length: 14 residues. With V trimmed by 3 bases and J by 7 bases, 5 bases remained unmatched. Per germline, CDR1 LNHDA and CDR2 SQIVND (reference sequence). The CDR3 spells CASSIGQGAQEQYF. In nucleotides, the CDR3 is TGTGCCAGTAGTATCGGACAGGGGGCTCAAGAGCAGTACTTC.

This clone occurred once. The chain links TRBV7-3 to TRBJ1-1; maybe TRBD1 (6 bases). Deletions cut 1 base from V and 3 bases from J, with 15 bases between. The CDR3 is made up of 16 amino acids. Germline V CDR1 and CDR2: SGHTA, FQGTGA. CDR3 coding DNA: TGTGCCAGCAGCTTAAAGGGGGGGCCGAAGGACACTGAAGCTTTCTTT. This sequence encodes CASSLKGGPKDTEAFF.

The gene calls are TRBV30 and TRBJ2-1, with 10 nucleotides matching TRBD1. Germline V gene sequence: CDR1 GTSNPN, CDR2 SVGIG (reference sequence). CDR3 size: 13 residues. Trimming cost V 3 bases and J 8 bases; bases outside gene matches: 4. The CDR3 here is CAWSGDRGHEQFF. The CDR3 DNA reads as TGTGCCTGGAGCGGGGACAGGGGCCATGAGCAGTTCTTC. Together with reference TRBV30 and TRBJ2-1, the CDR3 gives the full variable domain: SQTIHQWPATLVQPVGSPLSLECTVEGTSNPNLYWYRQAAGRGLQLLFYSVGIGQISSEVPQNLSASRPQDRQFILSSKKLLLSDSGFYLCAWSGDRGHEQFFGPGTRLTVL.

The chain recombines TRBV21-1 with TRBJ2-7; the listed D gene, TRBD1, was not tested against the DNA. TRBV21-1 is termed a pseudogene. This CDR3 has 16 amino acids. The CDR3 reads CASSKSRLTGDYEQYF. CDR3 DNA: TGTGCCAGCAGCAAAAGTCGTTTGACAGGGGACTACGAGCAGTACTTC.

This clone appeared a few times. The rearrangement links TRBV27 to TRBJ2-7; 12 nucleotides align to TRBD2. The CDR3 is 14 amino acids. With 4 bases clipped from V and 5 bases from J, the junction kept 3 bases outside the gene matches. Germline-derived CDR1 and CDR2 are MNHEY and SMNVEV (reference sequence). CDR3: CASSWTSGNDEQYF. CDR3 in DNA: TGTGCCAGCAGTTGGACTAGCGGGAACGACGAGCAGTACTTC.

The gene calls are TRBV29-1 and TRBJ2-1; 10 nucleotides match TRBD2. The junction had 12 bases not matched to a gene; V was cut back by 5 bases and J by 14 bases. Per the germline V gene, CDR1 is SQVTM and CDR2 is ANQGSEA. The CDR3 runs 13 residues. CDR3 DNA: TGCAGCGTTTATAGGACTAGCGGCTCTAATAAGTTCTTC. It specifies CSVYRTSGSNKFF.

The genes are TRBV13 and TRBJ1-4; tentatively, D is TRBD1 (5 bases). Germline V gene data show CDR1 as PRHDT and CDR2 as FYEKMQ (reference sequence). This CDR3 comprises 15 residues. V lost 5 bases and J lost 4, with 14 bases in between. CDR3 bases: TGTGCCAGCAGCACCTGGGGGGTCCTTAATGAAAAACTGTTTTTT. Translating gives CASSTWGVLNEKLFF.

This clone was detected only a few times. The V gene is TRBV7-2, the J gene TRBJ1-6, with TRBD1 as a possible D gene (5 bases). V shed 2 bases and J shed 1 base, with 18 bases lying between them. CDR1 is SGHTA, CDR2 FQGNSA, per germline. The CDR3 spans 19 residues. The CDR3 DNA sequence: TGTGCCAGCAGCTTAAGTGGCCTTCGGGGGGGGTCCTATAATTCACCCCTCCACTTT. Amino acid sequence: CASSLSGLRGGSYNSPLHF.

The chain is built from TRBV7-2 and TRBJ2-5; TRBD2 matches at 7 bases. Per germline, CDR1 SGHTA and CDR2 FQGNSA. V lost 1 base and J lost 5; bases outside the gene matches: 4. This CDR3 comprises 14 residues. CDR3 loop: CASSLGGGRETQYF. The CDR3, as DNA: TGTGCCAGCAGCTTAGGGGGGGGTCGTGAGACCCAGTACTTC.

The rearrangement joins TRBV3-1 (or the pseudogene TRBV3-2) to TRBJ1-2; D gene uncertain. Trimming left V 4 bases short and J 6 bases short, with 18 bases between. The CDR3 spans 15 residues. Germline CDR1 reads LGHDT; CDR2 reads YNNKEL (reference sequence). The CDR3: CASSLGRSRSHGYTF. The DNA of the CDR3 is TGTGCCAGCAGCCTGGGTCGTTCGCGGTCCCATGGCTACACCTTC.

V and J are TRBV3-1 (or the pseudogene TRBV3-2) and TRBJ1-3; 7 nucleotides align to TRBD1. The ends lost 1 base at V and 4 bases at J; junction bases unmatched: 4. This CDR3 has 15 amino acids. CDR1 and CDR2 (germline): LGHDT, YNNKEL (reference sequence). This CDR3 reads CASSQVTGLGNTIYF. The CDR3 nucleotides read TGTGCCAGCAGCCAAGTGACAGGGTTGGGAAACACCATATATTTT.

The V and J genes are TRBV5-1 and TRBJ1-3; no clear D. The V gene lost 0 bases and the J gene lost 0 bases, with 10 bases spanning the gap. This CDR3 is built from 16 residues. Germline CDR1 SGHRS, CDR2 YFSETQ. The DNA of the CDR3 is TGCGCCAGCAGCTTGGATCCCGGGATCTCTGGAAACACCATATATTTT. It is translated as CASSLDPGISGNTIYF.

This rearrangement joins TRBV25-1 to TRBJ2-5; TRBD1 matches 10 bases. Germline CDR1 reads MGHDK; CDR2 reads SYGVNS. The CDR3 length is 17 residues. Germline trimming cut 1 base from V and 7 bases from J; bases unmatched to any gene: 12. CDR3 sequence (DNA): TGTGCCAGCAGTGAATTATCGAGTTTGGGGACAGGGGTGACCCAGTACTTC. Amino acids: CASSELSSLGTGVTQYF.

The chain uses TRBV27 and TRBJ1-3, with unresolved D. Trimming took off 2 bases at V and 0 bases at J, with 14 bases between the two ends. Germline-derived CDR1 and CDR2 are MNHEY and SMNVEV (reference sequence). This CDR3 comprises 17 residues. This CDR3 is CASSLKRAGSSGNTIYF. The CDR3 DNA follows: TGTGCCAGCAGTTTAAAGCGGGCCGGATCCTCTGGAAACACCATATATTTT.

The V and J genes are TRBV3-1 (or the pseudogene TRBV3-2) and TRBJ1-2; 8 nucleotides align to TRBD1. In germline, CDR1 is LGHDT, CDR2 YNNKEL (reference sequence). The CDR3 spans 16 residues. V was pared by 4 bases and J by 4 bases, with 11 bases of the junction left unmatched. In nucleotides, the CDR3 is TGTGCCAGCAGCCCTCAACCGGGACAGGTTGTCTATGGCTACACCTTC. Amino acids: CASSPQPGQVVYGYTF.

The V and J genes are TRBV19 and TRBJ2-1; TRBD2 matches 7 bases. V shed 6 bases and J 0 bases; nucleotides not matched to a gene: 8. The CDR3 spans 16 residues. Germline CDR1 and CDR2: LNHDA and SQIVND (reference sequence). The CDR3 region is CASRVAGPSSYNEQFF. The CDR3 coding sequence is TGTGCCAGTAGAGTAGCGGGTCCTAGCTCCTACAATGAGCAGTTCTTC.

The J gene is TRBJ1-3, the V gene TRBV6-6; D is uncertain. This CDR3 is built from 16 residues. Germline lookup yields CDR1 MNHNY and CDR2 SVGAGI (reference sequence). V lost 6 bases to trimming and J lost 0 bases, with 15 bases between them. The CDR3 region has the DNA TGTGCCAGCAGCCGAAGGGCGGGGAGCTCTGGAAACACCATATATTTT. Its translation: CASSRRAGSSGNTIYF.

J is TRBJ2-5 and V is TRBV9; weak D call: TRBD2 (6 bases). This CDR3 spans 13 amino acids. Per germline, CDR1 SGDLS and CDR2 YYNGEE. The ends were cut back, 4 bases at V and 5 bases at J, with 12 bases in the middle. The CDR3 spells CASSPSGVETQYF. The CDR3 DNA reads as TGTGCCAGCAGCCCTTCGGGGGTCGAGACCCAGTACTTC.

The chain carries TRBV12-3 or TRBV12-4 and TRBJ1-2, with TRBD1 matching over 7 bases. The V segment lost 2 bases and the J segment 4 bases; nucleotides outside the gene matches: 1. This CDR3 spans 13 amino acids. In nucleotides, the CDR3 is TGTGCCAGCAGTTTATACAGGGGCTATGGCTACACCTTC. Translating gives CASSLYRGYGYTF.

This clone was detected only a few times. This sequence joins TRBV3-1 (or the pseudogene TRBV3-2) and TRBJ1-4; TRBD1 matches 8 bases. V shed 1 base and J 1 base; nucleotides not matched to a gene: 8. The germline gives CDR1 LGHDT, CDR2 YNNKEL (reference sequence). The CDR3 covers 18 residues. The CDR3 region has the DNA TGTGCCAGCAGCCAAGTGTCGACAGGGGTGGGAACTAATGAAAAACTGTTTTTT. This encodes CASSQVSTGVGTNEKLFF.

This chain joins TRBV18 and TRBJ2-5, with D perhaps matching TRBD2 (5 bases). Germline lookup yields CDR1 KGHSH and CDR2 LQKENI. The CDR3 totals 14 residues. V was pared by 4 bases and J by 1 base, with 10 bases between. CDR3 DNA: TGTGCCAGCTCACGATTGGGGAGCCAAGAGACCCAGTACTTC. It translates to CASSRLGSQETQYF.